Shown below are 21 T cell receptor beta chains from a single sample sequenced in a study of shared clonotypes between healthy human individuals. Sequencing used immunoSEQ multiplex PCR; TCRdb keeps in-frame clones, though not all of them. The profile shows about 2.1 million clones, 93% of them singletons. Naivety among CD8 cells was defined by CD45RO negativity and positive CCR7 selection, thereby excluding terminally differentiated effector memory CD45RA+ cells. Sequencing was performed on naive CD8+ T cells from PBMCs. These receptors were obtained from a man younger than 30 in good health. Some clones in this sample may be carry-over from other donors' samples.

Concerning this clone itself: Additional DNA sequences in this sample encode the identical CDR3. The rearrangement joins TRBV19 to TRBJ1-1; TRBD1 matches at 7 bases. The CDR3 spans 15 residues. V was pared by 7 bases and J by 0 bases, with 8 bases of the junction left unmatched. Germline V gives CDR1 LNHDA, CDR2 SQIVND (reference sequence). The CDR3 nucleotides read TGTGCCAGTATTGTAGGAGGGGGCATGAACACTGAAGCTTTCTTT. It is translated as CASIVGGGMNTEAFF.

The rearrangement links TRBV30 to TRBJ2-7; weak D call: TRBD2 (5 bases). V was shortened by 3 bases and J by 5 bases, with 14 bases between the two germline ends. CDR1 and CDR2 from the germline V gene are GTSNPN and SVGIG (reference sequence). There are 13 residues in the CDR3. CDR3 in DNA: TGTGCCTGGAGCTTAGGGAGTACCAACGAGCAGTACTTC. This sequence encodes CAWSLGSTNEQYF.

Comments on this clone: This specimen includes other DNA sequences encoding the same CDR3. The chain carries TRBV27 and TRBJ2-7; D not resolved. The length of the CDR3 is 13 residues. Trimming stripped 4 bases from V and 2 bases from J, with 9 bases between. The V gene's germline CDR1 is MNHEY and CDR2 SMNVEV (reference sequence). CDR3 sequence reads: CASSYGLTYEQYF. The CDR3 DNA is TGTGCCAGCAGTTACGGGCTAACCTACGAGCAGTACTTC.

The chain is built from TRBV7-9 and TRBJ1-3, with 7 nucleotides matching TRBD1. The V segment lost 5 bases and the J segment 4 bases; nucleotides outside the gene matches: 8. Per germline, CDR1 SEHNR and CDR2 FQNEAQ (reference sequence). This CDR3 spans 15 amino acids. CDR3 region: CASSPPGGRGNTIYF. The CDR3 DNA follows: TGTGCCAGCAGCCCCCCAGGGGGGCGCGGAAACACCATATATTTT.

This clone was detected only once. The chain couples TRBV27 to TRBJ1-2; D may be TRBD1 (5 bases). Trimming removed 5 bases from V and 8 bases from J, with 24 bases in between. The CDR3 has 16 residues. Germline-derived CDR1 and CDR2 are MNHEY and SMNVEV (reference sequence). CDR3: CASSPFPGTGLVGYTF. The DNA for the CDR3 is TGTGCCAGCAGTCCCTTTCCCGGGACGGGGCTCGTCGGCTACACCTTC.

This clone was counted once. This chain joins TRBV9 and TRBJ2-2; 10 nucleotides agree with TRBD2. The CDR3 loop spans 16 amino acids. V was clipped by 3 bases and J by 6 bases; unmatched bases: 8. Germline CDR1 reads SGDLS; CDR2 reads YYNGEE. The CDR3 region is CASSETGTSDAGELFF. The CDR3 nucleotides read TGTGCCAGCAGCGAAACCGGGACTAGCGACGCCGGGGAGCTGTTTTTT.

The genes are TRBV7-3 and TRBJ2-1; 7 bases match TRBD1. CDR1 and CDR2 from the germline V gene are SGHTA and FQGTGA. The CDR3 runs to 14 residues. Unmatched junction bases numbered 7, after V lost 6 bases and J lost 5 bases. The chain's CDR3 is CASSRRTGNNEQFF. CDR3 DNA sequence: TGTGCCAGCAGTCGTAGGACAGGTAACAATGAGCAGTTCTTC.

This clone has just one count. This chain uses TRBV27 with TRBJ2-3, with 9 nucleotides matching TRBD1. CDR1 is MNHEY and CDR2 is SMNVEV in the germline V gene (reference sequence). With V trimmed by 6 bases and J by 2 bases, 12 bases remained unmatched. The CDR3 totals 17 residues. CDR3 DNA: TGTGCCAGCAGCCTCCAACCGGGACAGGGTCCCACAGATACGCAGTATTTT. This translates into CASSLQPGQGPTDTQYF.

The gene calls are TRBV13 and TRBJ2-7, with 8 nucleotides matching TRBD1. Looked up from germline, CDR1 is PRHDT and CDR2 is FYEKMQ (reference sequence). The CDR3 consists of 15 residues. The junction had 9 bases not matched to a gene; V was cut back by 3 bases and J by 5 bases. The CDR3, as DNA: TGTGCCAGCAGCTTGATAGGGACAGGTAGTGACGAGCAGTACTTC. As protein: CASSLIGTGSDEQYF.

The chain couples TRBV4-2 to TRBJ1-1; 7 nucleotides line up with TRBD1. The V gene end was trimmed by 3 bases and the J gene end by 10 bases; junction bases not matched to a gene: 14. Per germline, CDR1 LGHNA and CDR2 YNFKEQ. The CDR3 is 15 amino acids. The CDR3 coding sequence is TGTGCCAGCAGCCACCCGGGACAGTCTGCCTATCCAGCTTTCTTT. Translation gives CASSHPGQSAYPAFF.

About this clone: Other DNA sequences of this sample code for an identical CDR3. This rearrangement joins TRBV5-6 to TRBJ2-3; D remains ambiguous. The V gene's germline CDR1 is SGHDT and CDR2 YYEEEE. The CDR3 consists of 13 residues. With 1 base removed from V and 1 base from J, the gap between germline ends came to 4 bases. Here the CDR3 DNA reads TGTGCCAGCAGCTTGACAGGCACAGATACGCAGTATTTT. Protein product: CASSLTGTDTQYF.

The chain links TRBV11-2 to TRBJ1-5; D possibly corresponds to TRBD1 (5 bases). This CDR3 comprises 14 residues. Looked up from germline, CDR1 is SGHAT and CDR2 is FQNNGV. Trimming took 3 bases from V and 9 from J, leaving 15 bases between them. The CDR3 loop reads CASSFGGHLWPQHF. Here the CDR3 DNA reads TGTGCCAGCAGCTTCGGGGGTCACCTTTGGCCCCAGCATTTT.

The gene calls are TRBV19 and TRBJ2-7; perhaps TRBD1 as D (6 bases). The CDR3 sequence is 13 residues long. Germline V gene data show CDR1 as LNHDA and CDR2 as SQIVND (reference sequence). V lost 5 bases, J lost 4 bases, and 12 bases lay in between. CDR3 sequence reads: CASSPRTEYEQYF. CDR3 bases: TGTGCCAGTAGTCCCCGGACAGAATACGAGCAGTACTTC.

Of note for this clone: Sequence at one end of the junction differs from germline and may be a read error. This chain uses TRBV7-8 with TRBJ2-7; 7 nucleotides agree with TRBD2. The CDR3 has 16 amino acids. Germline CDR1 is SGHVS and CDR2 is FQNEAQ. The CDR3 nucleotides are TGTGCCAGCAGCTTAGTGGACCAGCGGGGCCACTACGGGCAGTACTTC. Translation gives CASSLVDQRGHYGQYF.

The chain employs TRBV14 and TRBJ1-1; 8 positions match TRBD1. The CDR3 is made up of 17 amino acids. The ends lost 4 bases at V and 5 bases at J; junction bases unmatched: 15. Germline loops: CDR1 SGHDN, CDR2 FVKESK. In DNA, the CDR3 is TGTGCCAGCAGCCTTCGTGGGTTGACAGGGGAGTCGACTGAAGCTTTCTTT. Amino acids: CASSLRGLTGESTEAFF.

The chain couples TRBV4-1 to TRBJ1-2; D might be TRBD1 (6 bases). The V and J ends lost 3 bases and 0 bases respectively, with 11 bases between them. The CDR3 length is 15 residues. Germline lookup yields CDR1 MGHRA and CDR2 YSYEKL. The CDR3 is CASSQRTDSNYGYTF. CDR3 DNA: TGCGCCAGCAGCCAGAGGACAGACTCTAACTATGGCTACACCTTC.

The rearrangement joins TRBV30 to TRBJ2-1; D is unresolved. Trimming left V 0 bases short and J 3 bases short, with 9 bases between. The CDR3 loop spans 14 amino acids. Germline loops: CDR1 GTSNPN, CDR2 SVGIG (reference sequence). The CDR3 sequence is CAWSVPRFYNEQFF. CDR3 coding DNA: TGTGCCTGGAGTGTACCCCGGTTCTACAATGAGCAGTTCTTC.

This clone has a single count. The V and J genes are TRBV28 and TRBJ1-5; TRBD1 matches at 10 bases. Germline V gene data show CDR1 as MDHEN and CDR2 as SYDVKM. CDR3 length equals 15 residues. V shed 10 bases and J 3 bases; nucleotides not matched to a gene: 9. CDR3 nucleotide sequence: TGTGCCACCCAAGGACAGGGGGTTATCAATCAGCCCCAGCATTTT. Its translation: CATQGQGVINQPQHF. Combining the CDR3 with reference TRBV28 and TRBJ1-5 gives the whole variable domain DVKVTQSSRYLVKRTGEKVFLECVQDMDHENMFWYRQDPGLGLRLIYFSYDVKMKEKGDIPEGYSVSREKKERFSLILESASTNQTSMYLCATQGQGVINQPQHFGDGTRLSIL.

The gene calls are TRBV25-1 and TRBJ1-2; D remains unclear. The V end lost 3 bases, the J end lost 4 bases, and 24 bases lay between the germline ends. The germline gives CDR1 MGHDK, CDR2 SYGVNS. The CDR3 sequence is 18 residues long. CDR3 loop: CASSEESRLKGAFYGYTF. CDR3 nucleotide sequence: TGTGCCAGCAGTGAGGAGAGTAGATTGAAAGGAGCTTTCTATGGCTACACCTTC.

This clone was detected once. The chain couples TRBV7-2 to TRBJ2-7, with 8 bases aligning to TRBD2. This CDR3 spans 15 amino acids. V lost 0 bases and J lost 4; bases outside the gene matches: 5. Germline CDR1 is SGHTA and CDR2 is FQGNSA. The CDR3 nucleotides are TGTGCCAGCAGCTTAGCGGGAGCGGGAGCTTACGAGCAGTACTTC. Its translation is CASSLAGAGAYEQYF.

The chain joins TRBV27 to TRBJ2-5; D is perhaps TRBD1 (5 bases). This CDR3 spans 15 amino acids. Trimming stripped 5 bases from V and 2 bases from J, with 15 bases between. CDR1 and CDR2 from the germline V gene are MNHEY and SMNVEV (reference sequence). This CDR3 reads CASSQIDSRQETQYF. In DNA, the CDR3 is TGTGCCAGCAGTCAGATTGACAGCCGACAAGAGACCCAGTACTTC.